This T cell receptor (beta chain) was profiled in a study of response to subunit inactivated influenza vaccine. Using its own MiXCR run on the RT-PCR reads, TCRdb lists one record per CDR3 protein. The sample has approximately 490,000 distinct CDR3 sequences; more than 7% are singletons. Study-level findings and limits: Only a handful of new T cells, the authors suggested, are recruited with each seasonal influenza vaccination.

A remark on this clonotype: Its target is unknown.

CDR3 length: 17 amino acids. CDR1 MNHEY and CDR2 SVGAGI come from the germline V gene. With 2 bases removed from V and 0 bases from J, the gap between germline ends came to 16 bases. This chain links TRBV6-5 with TRBJ1-2; tentatively, D is TRBD1 (5 bases). The input for sequencing was PBMCs from blood, taken about 24 months after vaccination. This clonotype originated in a man aged 45 to 70 who received an inactivated influenza vaccine. The CDR3 here is CASSYGAQGQANYGYTF. The CDR3 nucleotides are TGTGCCAGCAGTTACGGGGCCCAAGGTCAAGCTAACTATGGCTACACCTTC.